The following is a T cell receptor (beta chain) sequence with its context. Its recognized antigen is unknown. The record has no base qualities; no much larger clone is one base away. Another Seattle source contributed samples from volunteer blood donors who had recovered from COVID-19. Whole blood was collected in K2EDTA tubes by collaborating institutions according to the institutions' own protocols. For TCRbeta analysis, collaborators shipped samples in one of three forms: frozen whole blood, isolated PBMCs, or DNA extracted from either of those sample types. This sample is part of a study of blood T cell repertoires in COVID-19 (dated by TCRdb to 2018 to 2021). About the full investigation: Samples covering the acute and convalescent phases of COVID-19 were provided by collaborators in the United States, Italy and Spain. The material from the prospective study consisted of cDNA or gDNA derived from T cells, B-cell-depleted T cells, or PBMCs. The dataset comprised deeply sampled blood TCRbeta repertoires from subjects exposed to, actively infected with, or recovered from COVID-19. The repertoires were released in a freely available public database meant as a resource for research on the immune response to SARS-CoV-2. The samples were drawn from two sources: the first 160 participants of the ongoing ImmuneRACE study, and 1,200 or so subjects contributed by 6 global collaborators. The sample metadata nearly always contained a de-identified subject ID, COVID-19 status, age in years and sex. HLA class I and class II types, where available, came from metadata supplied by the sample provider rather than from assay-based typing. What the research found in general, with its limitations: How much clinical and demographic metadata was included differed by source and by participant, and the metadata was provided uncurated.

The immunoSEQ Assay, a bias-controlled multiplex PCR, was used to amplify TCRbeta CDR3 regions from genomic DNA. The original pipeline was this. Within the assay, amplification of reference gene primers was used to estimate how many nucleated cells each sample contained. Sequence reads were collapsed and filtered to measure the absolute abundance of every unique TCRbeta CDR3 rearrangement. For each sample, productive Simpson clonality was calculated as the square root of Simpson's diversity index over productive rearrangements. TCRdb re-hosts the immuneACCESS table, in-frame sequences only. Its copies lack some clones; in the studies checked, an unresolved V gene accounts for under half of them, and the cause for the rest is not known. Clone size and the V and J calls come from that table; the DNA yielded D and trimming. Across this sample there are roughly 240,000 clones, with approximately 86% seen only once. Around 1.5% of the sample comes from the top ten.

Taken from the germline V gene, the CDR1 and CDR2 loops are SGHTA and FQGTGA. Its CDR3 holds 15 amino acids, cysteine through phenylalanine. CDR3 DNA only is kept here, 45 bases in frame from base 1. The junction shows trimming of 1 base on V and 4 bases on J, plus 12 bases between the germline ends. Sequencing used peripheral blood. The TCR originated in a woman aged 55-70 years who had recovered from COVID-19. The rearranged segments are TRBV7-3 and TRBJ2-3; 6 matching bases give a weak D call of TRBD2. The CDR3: CASSLNSVAADTQYF. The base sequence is TGTGCCAGCAGCTTAAATTCGGTAGCGGCAGATACGCAGTATTTT.